This TCR beta chain was recorded in a study of cytomegalovirus exposure and HLA in healthy donors. Across the study: In a later analysis, it was reported that the approximately 110 validation repertoires had been produced on the same platform as the 500 to 850 repertoires belonging to the first cohort.

The donors were members of the roughly 130-subject validation cohort (separate from the approximately 670-subject first cohort). Regarding this clone: The antigen remains unidentified.

Study outcomes and limitations: Subsequent analysis revealed that first-cohort TCR clusters tended to co-occur in the approximately 120 validation repertoires.

Clones were read by immunoSEQ multiplex PCR, and TCRdb kept only the in-frame ones, dropping some. The data show under 200,000 clones, about four fifths seen once. The trim removed 3 bases at V and 11 bases at J, leaving 19 bases unmatched. The length of the CDR3 is 16 residues. Looked up from germline, CDR1 is MNHEY and CDR2 is SMNVEV (reference sequence). This chain joins TRBV27 and TRBJ2-7; 7 positions agree with TRBD2. This clonotype was obtained from a man between 18 and 35 years old in good health and CMV-seropositive. The sequenced sample consisted of PBMCs. CDR3 sequence (DNA): TGTGCCAGCAGTTTGCGCCCTAAGGCGGGAGTATCGGGAGAGTACTTC. Residues: CASSLRPKAGVSGEYF.